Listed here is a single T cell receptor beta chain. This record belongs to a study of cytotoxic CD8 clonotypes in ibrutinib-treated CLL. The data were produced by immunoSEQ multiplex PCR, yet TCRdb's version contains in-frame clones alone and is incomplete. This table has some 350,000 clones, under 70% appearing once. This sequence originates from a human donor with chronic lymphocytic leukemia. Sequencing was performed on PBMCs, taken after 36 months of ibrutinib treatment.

CDR3 sequence: CASSLLFTDTQYF. Written as DNA, the CDR3 is TGTGCCAGCAGCTTACTATTCACAGATACGCAGTATTTT. The chain is built from TRBV9 and TRBJ2-3; D ambiguous. Germline assignment: CDR1 SGDLS and CDR2 YYNGEE. This CDR3 has 13 amino acids. Trimming cost V 4 bases and J 2 bases, with 8 bases left between them.